This T cell receptor beta chain originates from a study of CD8+ T cells in alopecia areata. The germline V gene encodes CDR1 SGHDN and CDR2 FVKESK. The length of the CDR3 is 15 residues. V trimming: 1 base; J trimming: 5 bases; junction bases outside the gene matches: 5. Comments on this clone: The antigen is unknown.

The study, taken as a whole, reports: Among the cells sequenced in scalp samples are also the resident alphabeta T cells of normal skin.

Once RNA had been extracted, it was reverse transcribed into cDNA to act as the sequencing template. This table comes from immunoSEQ multiplex PCR, and its TCRdb copy is limited to in-frame clones, with some not included. The data show fewer than 250,000 clones, 30% to 40% seen once. Treatment: oral pan-JAK inhibitor, 5-10 mg twice daily. Here the sequenced sample was CD4+ T cells sorted from blood, taken at week 34, from a patient treated with tofacitinib. The sequence came from a human donor with alopecia areata. The J gene is TRBJ2-7, the V gene TRBV14; 10 bases are a match to TRBD2. CDR3 nucleotide sequence: TGTGCCAGCAGCCAAGTCCTAGCGGGAGACCACGAGCAGTACTTC. It is translated as CASSQVLAGDHEQYF.